The 7 T cell receptor delta chains reported below all come from one sample, sequenced in a study of Vδ1+ human thymocytes. Findings and caveats of the study: Thymic TRG and TRD repertoires appeared highly polyclonal, with Gaussian CDR3 length distributions.

Their antigens are not known. The template was reverse-transcribed extracted RNA. Pooled V-gene forward primers with one constant-region reverse primer generated the CDR3 amplicons by multiplex PCR. TCRdb re-identified clones in the multiplex PCR reads via CATT. The sample records about 58,000 delta-chain clones, about 14% being singletons. The sample was Vdelta1+ gamma-delta thymocytes from the thymus. Subset given: FACS-sorted CD3+ TCRalphabeta- TCRVdelta1+ TCRVdelta2- thymocytes. These receptors originate from a girl less than two years old who had congenital heart surgery.

A few counts support this clone. The same CDR3 also results from other DNA sequences found in this sample. This rearrangement joins TRDV1 to TRDJ1, with 7 bases matching TRDD3. Unmatched junction bases numbered 14, after V lost 0 bases and J lost 1 base. The CDR3 covers 19 residues. Germline CDR1 reads TSWWSYY; CDR2 reads QGS. CDR3 nucleotides: TGTGCTCTTGGGGAACTGGTCCCGACCTTTGGGGGAATCACCGATAAACTCATCTTT. Its protein is CALGELVPTFGGITDKLIF.

This clone has only a few counts. The chain links TRDV1 to TRDJ1, with 7 bases that match TRDD3. The CDR3 is 21 amino acids. From germline, CDR1 is TSWWSYY and CDR2 QGS. Trimming cost V 0 bases and J 0 bases; bases outside gene matches: 19. CDR3 in amino acids: CALGELARTGDFRQYTDKLIF. In DNA, the CDR3 is TGTGCTCTTGGGGAACTGGCTCGTACTGGGGATTTTAGACAGTACACCGATAAACTCATCTTT.

The chain recombines TRDV1 with TRDJ1; TRDD3 matches 8 bases. Germline CDR1 reads TSWWSYY; CDR2 reads QGS. The CDR3 length is 21 residues. V shed 7 bases, J shed 0 bases, and the junction held 25 bases outside the gene matches. The CDR3 region is CALACSYQQWGIPSYTDKLIF. The CDR3 DNA reads as TGTGCTCTTGCATGCTCCTACCAACAATGGGGGATTCCCTCGTACACCGATAAACTCATCTTT.

The J gene is TRDJ1, the V gene TRDV1; D is perhaps TRDD1 or TRDD2 (7 bases each). The V end lost 0 bases, the J end lost 4 bases, and 24 bases lay between the germline ends. From germline, CDR1 is TSWWSYY and CDR2 QGS. The CDR3 contains 19 residues. The CDR3 bases are TGTGCTCTTGGGGAACTTACCTTCCTCCGAGAAATAGGGATCGATAAACTCATCTTT. As protein: CALGELTFLREIGIDKLIF.

V and J are TRDV1 and TRDJ1; TRDD3 agrees at 7 bases. V lost 5 bases and J lost 0; bases outside the gene matches: 12. The CDR3 is 17 residues long. Per the germline V gene, CDR1 is TSWWSYY and CDR2 is QGS. CDR3 DNA sequence: TGTGCTCTTGGGCCTTGGAGCCCCCTGGGGGACACCGATAAACTCATCTTT. Translating it yields CALGPWSPLGDTDKLIF.

This clone was observed a few times. Other DNA variants within this sample encode the same CDR3. The chain combines TRDV2 with TRDJ1; 10 bases map to TRDD3. This CDR3 contains 17 residues. V was clipped by 5 bases and J by 0 bases; unmatched bases: 11. The V gene's germline CDR1 is GEAIGNYY and CDR2 EKD. The CDR3 region is CACADEGDTIYTDKLIF. In DNA, the CDR3 is TGTGCCTGTGCCGACGAGGGGGATACGATTTACACCGATAAACTCATCTTT.

This clone turned up a few times. The chain joins TRDV1 to TRDJ1; 10 bases match TRDD3. This CDR3 is 21 amino acids long. Looked up from germline, CDR1 is TSWWSYY and CDR2 is QGS. V lost 2 bases to trimming and J lost 0 bases; unmatched junction nucleotides: 18. The CDR3 DNA follows: TGTGCTCTTGGGGAATTCCTATGCCCTTTTCCTACTGGGGGATACACCGATAAACTCATCTTT. This codes for CALGEFLCPFPTGGYTDKLIF.